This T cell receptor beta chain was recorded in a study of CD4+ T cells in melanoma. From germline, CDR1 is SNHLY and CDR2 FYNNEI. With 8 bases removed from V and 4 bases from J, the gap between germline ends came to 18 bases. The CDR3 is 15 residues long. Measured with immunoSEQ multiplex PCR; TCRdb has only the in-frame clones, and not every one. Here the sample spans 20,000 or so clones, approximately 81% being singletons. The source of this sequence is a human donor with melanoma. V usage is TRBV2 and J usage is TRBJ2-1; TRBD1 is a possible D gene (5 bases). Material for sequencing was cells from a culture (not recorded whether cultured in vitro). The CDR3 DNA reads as TGTGCCAGCGATAAAGACAGTCTTAAGTACAATGAGCAGTTCTTC. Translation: CASDKDSLKYNEQFF.